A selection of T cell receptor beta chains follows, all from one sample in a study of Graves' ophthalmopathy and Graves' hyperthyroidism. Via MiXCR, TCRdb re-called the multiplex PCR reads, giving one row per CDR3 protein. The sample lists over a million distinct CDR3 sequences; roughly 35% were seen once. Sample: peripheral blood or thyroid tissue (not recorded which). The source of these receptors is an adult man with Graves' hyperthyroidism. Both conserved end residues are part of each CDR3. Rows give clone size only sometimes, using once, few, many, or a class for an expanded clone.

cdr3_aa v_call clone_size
CASSTEGHWGNEETQYF TRBV7-9 .
CSVSPANTEAFF TRBV29-1 .
CAIRAGTGQETQYF TRBV10-3 many
CASSLRGAPSGANVLTF TRBV7-9 .
CASTRQVYGYTF TRBV12-3/TRBV12-4 many
CSAKGTGPETQYF TRBV20-1 many
CATSIGTGGNQPQHF TRBV24-1 .
CATSDLENIQYF TRBV24-1 .
CSVASGEGVSGANVLTF TRBV29-1 .
CSARAPEDGGYRPYEQYF TRBV20-1 once
CASSSLAVGDPYEQYF TRBV7-9 .
CASTYTGTGELFF TRBV25-1 many
CASNGRGTEAFF TRBV25-1 .
CASSAGLVLDTQYF TRBV2 .
CSVESGFGMQTQYF TRBV29-1 many
CATSKGGSGGVQYEQYF TRBV15 .
CSVATSGLSTDTQCF TRBV29-1 .
CASSLAGQRNEKLFF TRBV5-6 many
CASSGRGNSGNTIYF TRBV2 few
CSARDGTAYGYTF TRBV20-1 .
CASSFIGGPGNTIYF TRBV5-1 many
CASSPVGRYLSNQPQHF TRBV10-2 .
CSARSGATEAFF TRBV20-1 many
CASSLAPGLGDEKLFF TRBV7-9 many
CASSREGLATREQYF TRBV9 .
CASSSQKGQYYGYTF TRBV18 .
CSVVFSGIEETQYF TRBV29-1 many
CASSPHARWVAGKDDFRKQETQYF TRBV25-1 .
CAGSYTRGSYEQYF TRBV6-5 .
CSGLAGGRRELFF TRBV20-1 many